A selection of T cell receptor beta chains follows, all from one sample in a study of regulatory T cells in long-lasting Graves disease. A single record per CDR3 protein comes from TCRdb applying MiXCR to the multiplex PCR reads. The data show about 530,000 distinct CDR3 sequences, 15% to 20% seen once. The same data also contributed to another study, on T cells in Graves' hyperthyroidism and ophthalmopathy.

The sample consisted of peripheral blood mononuclear cells (PBMCs), taken at new diagnosis, from a patient treated with antithyroid drugs. The receptors originated from a woman aged 40 to 65 with Graves disease. The CDR3 runs from the conserved cysteine through the conserved F or W. D genes are given only for firm matches. Not every row has a clone size; where given, it reads once, few, many or a size class.

len: 15; abundance: many; v_gene: TRBV2; d_gene: NA; j_gene: TRBJ2-7; CDR3nt: TGTGCCAGCAGTGAAGAACCCACCCGCGGCTACGAGCAGTACTTC; CDR3aa: CASSEEPTRGYEQYF
len: 14; abundance: many; v_gene: TRBV20-1; d_gene: NA; j_gene: TRBJ2-7; CDR3nt: TGCAGTGCTGGGGGGCTGCGGGGTTCCTACGAGCAGTACTTC; CDR3aa: CSAGGLRGSYEQYF
len: 15; abundance: many; v_gene: TRBV7-9; d_gene: NA; j_gene: TRBJ1-4; CDR3nt: TGTGCCAGCAGCTCGGCGGACACCCGGGGTGAAAAACTGTTTTTT; CDR3aa: CASSSADTRGEKLFF
len: 13; abundance: NA; v_gene: TRBV12-3/TRBV12-4; d_gene: NA; j_gene: TRBJ2-1; CDR3nt: TGTGCCAGCAGTTCCTTTTTGGGTGGGGAGCAGTTCTTC; CDR3aa: CASSSFLGGEQFF
len: 15; abundance: few; v_gene: TRBV6-2/TRBV6-3; d_gene: TRBD2; j_gene: TRBJ2-5; CDR3nt: TGTGCCAGCAGTTCCCTCGGGGGGACTCAAGAGACCCAGTACTTC; CDR3aa: CASSSLGGTQETQYF
len: 16; abundance: NA; v_gene: TRBV20-1; d_gene: TRBD2; j_gene: TRBJ2-3; CDR3nt: TGCAGTGCAAGACTAGCGGGGGGCCGAAGCACAGATACGCAGTATTTT; CDR3aa: CSARLAGGRSTDTQYF
len: 12; abundance: many; v_gene: TRBV12-3/TRBV12-4; d_gene: NA; j_gene: TRBJ1-2; CDR3nt: TGTGCCAGCAGTTTAGGGGGACCTGGCTACACCTTC; CDR3aa: CASSLGGPGYTF
len: 15; abundance: NA; v_gene: TRBV7-9; d_gene: NA; j_gene: TRBJ1-2; CDR3nt: TGTGCCAGCAGCTCCCCCGGGCCGTCTAACTATGGCTACACCTTC; CDR3aa: CASSSPGPSNYGYTF
len: 14; abundance: many; v_gene: TRBV10-3; d_gene: TRBD1; j_gene: TRBJ2-7; CDR3nt: TGTGCCATCCTCCGAGGGACAGGCCCCTACGAGCAGTACTTC; CDR3aa: CAILRGTGPYEQYF
len: 15; abundance: many; v_gene: TRBV2; d_gene: NA; j_gene: TRBJ1-1; CDR3nt: TGTGCCAGCAGTGAAGGGGCAGGCGATCACACTGAAGCTTTCTTT; CDR3aa: CASSEGAGDHTEAFF
len: 14; abundance: few; v_gene: TRBV20-1; d_gene: TRBD2; j_gene: TRBJ2-2; CDR3nt: TGCAGTGCTAGACGACTAGCGAGCACCGGGGAGCTGTTTTTT; CDR3aa: CSARRLASTGELFF
len: 15; abundance: many; v_gene: TRBV7-9; d_gene: TRBD1; j_gene: TRBJ1-1; CDR3nt: TGTGCCAGCAGCTTCAGGGGGGAAACGAACACTGAAGCTTTCTTT; CDR3aa: CASSFRGETNTEAFF
len: 16; abundance: many; v_gene: TRBV2; d_gene: TRBD1; j_gene: TRBJ1-2; CDR3nt: TGTGCCAGCAGTGAGGATGCGGACAGGACTTTTTATGGCTACACCTTC; CDR3aa: CASSEDADRTFYGYTF
len: 15; abundance: few; v_gene: TRBV27; d_gene: NA; j_gene: TRBJ1-2; CDR3nt: TGTGCCAGCAGTTTAACAGGCCCCCTGGATCGTGGCTACACCTTC; CDR3aa: CASSLTGPLDRGYTF
len: 15; abundance: many; v_gene: TRBV2; d_gene: TRBD1; j_gene: TRBJ1-6; CDR3nt: TGTGCCAGCAGTGGACAGGGCGACGATAATTCACCCCTCCACTTT; CDR3aa: CASSGQGDDNSPLHF
len: 14; abundance: few; v_gene: TRBV19; d_gene: NA; j_gene: TRBJ2-7; CDR3nt: TGTGCCAGTAGTCGGGGGACAGAAACCTACGAGCAGTACTTC; CDR3aa: CASSRGTETYEQYF
len: 13; abundance: NA; v_gene: TRBV20-1; d_gene: NA; j_gene: TRBJ2-7; CDR3nt: TGCAGTGCTTCGGACCCGAGCTCCTACGAGCAGTACTTC; CDR3aa: CSASDPSSYEQYF
len: 15; abundance: many; v_gene: TRBV6-2/TRBV6-3; d_gene: TRBD1; j_gene: TRBJ2-7; CDR3nt: TGTGCCAGCAGTTACGTCAGGGGGCTTTGGGACGAGCAGTACTTC; CDR3aa: CASSYVRGLWDEQYF
len: 16; abundance: many; v_gene: TRBV6-5; d_gene: TRBD1; j_gene: TRBJ1-1; CDR3nt: TGTGCCAGCAGTTACAAAGGACAGGGGGGCGGCACTGAAGCTTTCTTT; CDR3aa: CASSYKGQGGGTEAFF
len: 15; abundance: many; v_gene: TRBV5-1; d_gene: NA; j_gene: TRBJ2-3; CDR3nt: TGTGCCAGCAGCTTGGGACATGCTAGCACAGATACGCAGTATTTT; CDR3aa: CASSLGHASTDTQYF
len: 15; abundance: many; v_gene: TRBV12-3/TRBV12-4; d_gene: TRBD2; j_gene: TRBJ2-7; CDR3nt: TGTGCCAGCAGCCCCCTAGCGGGGAGCAACTACGAGCAGTACTTC; CDR3aa: CASSPLAGSNYEQYF
len: 15; abundance: NA; v_gene: TRBV14; d_gene: NA; j_gene: TRBJ2-7; CDR3nt: TGTGCCAGCAGCCAAGTTGGGCTAAGCTCCTACGAGCAGTACTTC; CDR3aa: CASSQVGLSSYEQYF